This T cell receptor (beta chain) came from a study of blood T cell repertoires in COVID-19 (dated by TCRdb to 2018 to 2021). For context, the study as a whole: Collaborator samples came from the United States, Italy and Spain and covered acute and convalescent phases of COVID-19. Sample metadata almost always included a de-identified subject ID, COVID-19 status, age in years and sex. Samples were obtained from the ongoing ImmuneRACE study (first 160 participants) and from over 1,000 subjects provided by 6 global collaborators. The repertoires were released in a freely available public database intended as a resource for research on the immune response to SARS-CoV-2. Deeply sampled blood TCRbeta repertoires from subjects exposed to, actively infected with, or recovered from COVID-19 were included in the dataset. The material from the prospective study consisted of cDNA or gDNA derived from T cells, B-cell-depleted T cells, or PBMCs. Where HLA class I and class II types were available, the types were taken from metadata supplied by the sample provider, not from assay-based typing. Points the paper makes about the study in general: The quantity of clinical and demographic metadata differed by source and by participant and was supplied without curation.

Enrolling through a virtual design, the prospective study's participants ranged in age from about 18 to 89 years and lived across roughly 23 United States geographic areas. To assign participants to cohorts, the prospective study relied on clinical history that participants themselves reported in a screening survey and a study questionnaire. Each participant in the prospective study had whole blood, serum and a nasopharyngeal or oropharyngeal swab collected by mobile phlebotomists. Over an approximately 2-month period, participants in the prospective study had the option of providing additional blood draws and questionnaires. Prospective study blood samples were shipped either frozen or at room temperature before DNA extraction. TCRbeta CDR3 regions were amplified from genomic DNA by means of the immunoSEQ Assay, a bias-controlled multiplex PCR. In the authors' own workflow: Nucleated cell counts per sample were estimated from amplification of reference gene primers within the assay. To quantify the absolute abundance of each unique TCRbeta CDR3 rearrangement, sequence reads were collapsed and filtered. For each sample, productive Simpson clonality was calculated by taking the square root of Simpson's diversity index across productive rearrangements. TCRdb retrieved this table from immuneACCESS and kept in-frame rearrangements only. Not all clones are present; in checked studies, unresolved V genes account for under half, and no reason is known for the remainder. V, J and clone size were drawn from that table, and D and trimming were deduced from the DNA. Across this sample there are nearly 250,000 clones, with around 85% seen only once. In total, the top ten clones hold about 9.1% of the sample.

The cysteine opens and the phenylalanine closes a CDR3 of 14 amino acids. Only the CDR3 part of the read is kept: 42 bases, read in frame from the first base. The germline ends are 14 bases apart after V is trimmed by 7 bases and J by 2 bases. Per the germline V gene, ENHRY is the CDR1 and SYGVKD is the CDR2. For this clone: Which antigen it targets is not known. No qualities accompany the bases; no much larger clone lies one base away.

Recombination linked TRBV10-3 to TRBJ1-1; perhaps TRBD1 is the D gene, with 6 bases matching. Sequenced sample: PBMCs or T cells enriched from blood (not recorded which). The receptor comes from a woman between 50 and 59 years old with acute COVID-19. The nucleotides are TGTGCCATCAAGGCAGGGGTAGGAAACACTGAAGCTTTCTTT. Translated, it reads CAIKAGVGNTEAFF.